The T cell receptor (beta chain) under discussion was sequenced for a study of cytomegalovirus exposure and HLA in healthy donors. Germline loops: CDR1 GTSNPN, CDR2 SVGIG (reference sequence). The CDR3 covers 13 residues. Trimming took 4 bases from V and 5 from J, leaving 14 bases between them. PCR used 60 Vbeta primers and 13 Jbeta primers. Data came from immunoSEQ multiplex PCR; TCRdb stores just in-frame clones and leaves some out. The profile shows 150,000 to 200,000 clones, 70% to 90% of them singletons. The V gene is TRBV30, the J gene TRBJ2-5, with D perhaps matching TRBD1 (5 bases). Sequencing was carried out using PBMCs. This sequence originates from a man aged 18-30 years in good health and CMV-seropositive. CDR3 sequence (DNA): TGTGCCTGGATTGCAGGGCCTGGGGAGACCCAGTACTTC. It specifies CAWIAGPGETQYF.